The rows below give T cell receptor beta chains drawn from one sample of a study of cytomegalovirus exposure and HLA in healthy donors. Clones were read by immunoSEQ multiplex PCR, and TCRdb kept only the in-frame ones, dropping some. The sample includes around 140,000 clones. Sequences were obtained from PBMCs. The source is a male donor in good health and CMV-seronegative. CDR3s include the opening cysteine and the closing phenylalanine or tryptophan. D genes are given only for firm matches.

V gene	D gene	J gene	CDR3 DNA	CDR3 protein
TRBV30	TRBD2	TRBJ2-3	TGTGCCTGGAGTGCCGGACTAGCGGGAGGAGGGCCAGATACGCAGTATTTT	CAWSAGLAGGGPDTQYF
TRBV28	TRBD2	TRBJ2-7	TGTGCCAGCAGTCCGGGGGGGTACGAGCAGTACTTC	CASSPGGYEQYF
TRBV5-1	TRBD1	TRBJ2-6	TGCGCCAGCAGCTTGACAGGGGCAAGCTCTGGGGCCAACGTCCTGACTTTC	CASSLTGASSGANVLTF
TRBV6-5	NA	TRBJ1-1	TGTGCCAGCAGTTCCGTGGACAGTATGAACACTGAAGCTTTCTTT	CASSSVDSMNTEAFF
TRBV6-4	NA	TRBJ2-7	TGTGCCAGCAGTGAGTCGTCCTACGAGCAGTACTTC	CASSESSYEQYF
TRBV29-1	NA	TRBJ1-1	TGCAGCGTTGGGAGAAGGTTGAACACTGAAGCTTTCTTT	CSVGRRLNTEAFF
TRBV4-1	TRBD1	TRBJ1-1	TGCGCCAGCAGCCAAGATCTGGACAGGGGGCGAGCTTTCTTT	CASSQDLDRGRAFF
TRBV11-2	NA	TRBJ2-1	TGTGCCAGCAGCTTAACCCCGGACAATTCCTACAATGAGCAGTTCTTC	CASSLTPDNSYNEQFF
TRBV11-2	TRBD2	TRBJ2-3	TGTGCCAGCAGCATCACTAGCGGGACTAGCACAGATACGCAGTATTTT	CASSITSGTSTDTQYF
TRBV11-3	NA	TRBJ2-2	TGTGCCAGCAGCTTGGGGACTAACACCGGGGAGCTGTTTTTT	CASSLGTNTGELFF
TRBV5-1	NA	TRBJ1-4	TGCGCCAGCAGCTCTCCATTCCCAGGGGAGGGCAAACTGTTTTTT	CASSSPFPGEGKLFF
TRBV4-2	NA	TRBJ1-2	TGTGCCAGCAGCCAAGAACGGGGGGGCGCAGGGGGCTACACCTTC	CASSQERGGAGGYTF
TRBV7-9	NA	TRBJ2-3	TGTGCCAGCAGCTTGATCAAGCACCCGTCGCAGTATTTT	CASSLIKHPSQYF
TRBV4-2	NA	TRBJ2-7	TGTGCCAGCAGCCAAGTTTTGGCAGGGCTCTCCTACGAGCAGTACTTC	CASSQVLAGLSYEQYF
TRBV18	NA	TRBJ1-4	TGTGCCAGCTCACCCCGGCCTTTGACAGGTGACGAAAAACTGTTTTTT	CASSPRPLTGDEKLFF
TRBV27	TRBD2	TRBJ2-2	TGTGCCAGCAGTTTCGAGTACGAGCGGGGGGACACCGGGGAGCTGTTTTTT	CASSFEYERGDTGELFF
TRBV18	TRBD2	TRBJ2-3	TGTGCCAGCTCACCACCGGGGACTAGCGGCACAGATACGCAGTATTTT	CASSPPGTSGTDTQYF
TRBV28	TRBD1	TRBJ1-5	TGTGCCAGCAGAGTTGAAGGGGGCATAAGCAATCAGCCCCAGCATTTT	CASRVEGGISNQPQHF
TRBV4-3	NA	TRBJ2-3	TGCGCCAGCAGCCAAGGTGGGGGGATGGCAGATACGCAGTATTTT	CASSQGGGMADTQYF
TRBV6-5	TRBD1	TRBJ1-2	TGTGCCACCGGGACAGGGGACTATGGCTACACCTTC	CATGTGDYGYTF
TRBV14	TRBD1	TRBJ1-2	TGTGCCAGAGGGACAGGGGGCGTAGGCAACTATGGCTACACCTTC	CARGTGGVGNYGYTF
TRBV6-5	TRBD1	TRBJ1-4	TGTGCCAGCAGCCGACAGGGGGCGGTGGAAAAACTGTTTTTT	CASSRQGAVEKLFF
TRBV5-1	TRBD2	TRBJ2-3	TGCGCCAGCAGCTTAGGTGACGGACTAGGGACGCAGTATTTT	CASSLGDGLGTQYF
TRBV30	TRBD2	TRBJ2-1	TGTGCCTGGAGTCGCACTAGCGGGCTTGAGCAGTTCTTC	CAWSRTSGLEQFF
TRBV4-1	TRBD1	TRBJ1-4	TGCGCCAGCAGCCAAGGAGGACAGGCCCTTGCAACTAATGAAAAACTGTTTTTT	CASSQGGQALATNEKLFF
TRBV7-9	TRBD2	TRBJ2-5	TGTGCCAGCAGCTCGGGACTAGCGGGGGTTAGGCAAGAGACCCAGTACTTC	CASSSGLAGVRQETQYF
TRBV19	NA	TRBJ2-7	TGTGCCAGTAGAAGAACGGAGAACTACGAGCAGTACTTC	CASRRTENYEQYF